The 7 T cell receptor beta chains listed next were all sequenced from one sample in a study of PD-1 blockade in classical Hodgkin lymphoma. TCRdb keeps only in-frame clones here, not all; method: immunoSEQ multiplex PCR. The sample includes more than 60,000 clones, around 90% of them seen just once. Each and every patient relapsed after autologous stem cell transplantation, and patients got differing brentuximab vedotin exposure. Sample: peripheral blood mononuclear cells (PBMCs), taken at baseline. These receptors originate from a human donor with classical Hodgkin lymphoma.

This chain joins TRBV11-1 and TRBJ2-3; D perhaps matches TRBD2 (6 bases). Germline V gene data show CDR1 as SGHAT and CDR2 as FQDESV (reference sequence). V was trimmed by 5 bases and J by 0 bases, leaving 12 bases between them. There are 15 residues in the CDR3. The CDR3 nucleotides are TGTGCCAGCAGCCACCGAGGGACTAGCACAGATACGCAGTATTTT. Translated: CASSHRGTSTDTQYF.

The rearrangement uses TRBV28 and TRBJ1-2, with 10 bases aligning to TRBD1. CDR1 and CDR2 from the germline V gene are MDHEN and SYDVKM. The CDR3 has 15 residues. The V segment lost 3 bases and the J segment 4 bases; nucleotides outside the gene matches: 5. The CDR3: CASSFRTGGSYGYTF. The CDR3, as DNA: TGTGCCAGCAGTTTCCGGACAGGGGGAAGCTATGGCTACACCTTC.

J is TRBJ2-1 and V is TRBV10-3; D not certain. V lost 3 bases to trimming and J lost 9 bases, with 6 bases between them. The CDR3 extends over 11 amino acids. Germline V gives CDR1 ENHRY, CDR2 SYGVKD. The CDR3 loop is CAISDVTEQFF. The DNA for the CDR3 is TGTGCCATCAGTGATGTAACTGAGCAGTTCTTC.

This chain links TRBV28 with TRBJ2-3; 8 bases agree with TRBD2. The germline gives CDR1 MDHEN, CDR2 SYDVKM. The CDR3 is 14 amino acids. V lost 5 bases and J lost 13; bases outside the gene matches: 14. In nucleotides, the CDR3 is TGTGCCAGCAGTCATCTAGACCAGCGGGGGTTGGAGTATTTT. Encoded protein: CASSHLDQRGLEYF. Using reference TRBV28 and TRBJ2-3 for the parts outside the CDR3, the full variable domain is DVKVTQSSRYLVKRTGEKVFLECVQDMDHENMFWYRQDPGLGLRLIYFSYDVKMKEKGDIPEGYSVSREKKERFSLILESASTNQTSMYLCASSHLDQRGLEYFGPGTRLTVL.

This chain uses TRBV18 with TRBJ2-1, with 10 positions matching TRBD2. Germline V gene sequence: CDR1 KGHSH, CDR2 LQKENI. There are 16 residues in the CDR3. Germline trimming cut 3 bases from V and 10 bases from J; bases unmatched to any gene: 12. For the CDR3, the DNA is TGTGCCAGCTCACCCCTTCGCCTAGCGGGAGTAGGCGAGCAGTTCTTC. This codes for CASSPLRLAGVGEQFF.

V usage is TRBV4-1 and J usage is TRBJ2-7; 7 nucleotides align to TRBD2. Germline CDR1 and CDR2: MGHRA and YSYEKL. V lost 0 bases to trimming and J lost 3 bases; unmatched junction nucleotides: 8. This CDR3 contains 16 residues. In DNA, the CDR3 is TGCGCCAGCAGCCAAGATCGTTGGGGGGAGGGCTACGAGCAGTACTTC. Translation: CASSQDRWGEGYEQYF.

This CDR3 is CASSFSGQVGYEQYF. CDR3 DNA sequence: TGTGCCAGCAGCTTTTCGGGACAGGTTGGGTACGAGCAGTACTTC. The chain couples TRBV7-9 to TRBJ2-7; 8 bases line up with TRBD1. J gave up 4 bases and V 3 bases, and 8 bases lay outside the gene matches. This CDR3 has 15 amino acids. Per germline, CDR1 SEHNR and CDR2 FQNEAQ (reference sequence).